The 24 T cell receptor beta chains below all came from one sample that was sequenced in a study of tissue T cells after allogeneic stem cell transplantation. Method: immunoSEQ multiplex PCR; TCRdb's copy keeps in-frame clones and lacks some. Of about 880 clones in the sample, over 45% were seen once. Time point reported: mouse harvest day 14 after allogeneic transplant. Mouse grafts combined 10^7 T-cell-depleted bone marrow cells with 10^6 splenic CD5+ T cells. The specimen was liver tissue. These TCRs come from a female BALB/c mouse given C57BL/6 T cells with graft-versus-host disease after an allogeneic hematopoietic cell transplant.

As concerns this clone: Gene names refer to mouse genes. The CDR3 bases that were read are TGTGCCAGCAGCTTAGCCTGGGGGGGAGCAGAAACGCTGTAT. Translated, it gives CASSLAWGGAETLY. The whole CDR3 reads CASSLAWGGAETLYF. J is TRBJ2-3 and V is TRBV3; 9 bases match TRBD2. The CDR3 end falls 1 residue outside the read, so it is completed with the germline J gene. CDR1 SNHLY and CDR2 FYNGKV come from the germline V gene (reference sequence). The CDR3 is 15 amino acids. V was clipped by 0 bases and J by 3 bases; unmatched bases: 1.

Details on this clone: Any gene name here is a mouse gene name. The CDR3 is cut off 1 residue early in the read; its end comes from the germline J gene. The V gene is TRBV12-2, the J gene TRBJ2-5, with 10 bases fitting TRBD2. CDR1 and CDR2 (germline): SGHLS, HYDKME. V was pared by 2 bases and J by 0 bases, with 4 bases of the junction left unmatched. The CDR3 extends over 16 amino acids. This chain's CDR3 is CASSRGLGVNQDTQYF. The covered CDR3 bases are TGTGCCAGCTCTCGCGGACTGGGGGTTAACCAAGACACCCAGTAC.

As to this clone: The listed genes are named as in mouse. The read ends 1 residue before the CDR3 terminus; that terminus is restored from the germline J gene. This chain connects TRBV31 to TRBJ1-1; 9 nucleotides line up with TRBD1. The germline V gene encodes CDR1 GKSSPN and CDR2 SITVG. The J segment lost 6 bases and the V segment lost 0 bases, leaving 5 bases of the junction unmatched. The CDR3 has 14 residues. The CDR3 sequence is CAWSLGDRVAEVFF. CDR3 DNA, as far as it was read: TGTGCCTGGAGTCTAGGGGACAGGGTGGCAGAAGTCTTC.

This clone ranks as large (0.1 to 1%). Gene names follow the mouse nomenclature. With the read ending 1 residue before the CDR3 end, the germline J gene is used to fill in that end. The rearrangement uses TRBV13-2 and TRBJ2-1, with 10 bases fitting TRBD2. Germline V gives CDR1 NNHNN, CDR2 SYGAGS (reference sequence). The CDR3 has 15 residues. With V trimmed by 0 bases and J by 6 bases, 3 bases remained unmatched. The CDR3: CASGDALGGLAEQFF. The part of the CDR3 DNA that was read is TGTGCCAGCGGTGATGCTCTGGGGGGGCTTGCTGAGCAGTTC.

A word on this clone: Gene names and germline match the mouse. Read data end 1 residue before the CDR3 end; the end is taken from the germline J gene. The chain employs TRBV13-3 and TRBJ1-1; no clear D gene. CDR3 length: 14 residues. Trimming left V 2 bases short and J 0 bases short, with 8 bases between. CDR1 and CDR2 (germline): NNHDY, SYVADS. CDR3 DNA, as far as it was read: TGTGCCAGCAGTGAAGGCAGGACAAACACAGAAGTCTTC. Translation: CASSEGRTNTEVF. The entire CDR3 reads CASSEGRTNTEVFF.

As regards this clone: Mouse germline and gene names are used. Read coverage stops 1 residue before the CDR3 terminus; the germline J gene supplies the remainder. The chain employs TRBV31 and TRBJ2-3; 10 bases match TRBD2. CDR1 and CDR2 (germline): GKSSPN, SITVG. Trimming took 0 bases from V and 1 from J; bases not matched to a gene: 4. This CDR3 contains 16 residues. The CDR3: CAWSLWGGAGAETLYF. Partial CDR3 DNA: TGTGCCTGGAGTCTCTGGGGGGGCGCGGGTGCAGAAACGCTGTAT. Looking up the rest from reference TRBV31 and TRBJ2-3 gives the full variable domain: AQTIHQWPVAEIKAVGSPLSLGCTIKGKSSPNLYWYWQATGGTLQQLFYSITVGQVESVVQLNLSASRPKDDQFILSTEKLLLSHSGFYLCAWSLWGGAGAETLYFGSGTRLTVL.

With respect to this clone: These gene names are mouse names. The read terminates 1 residue ahead of where the CDR3 ends, so the germline J gene completes it. This chain uses TRBV19 with TRBJ1-1; D is undetermined. The CDR3 is 13 residues long. Trimming shortened V by 2 bases and J by 0 bases, and 5 bases separated the two germline ends. From germline, CDR1 is FNHDT and CDR2 SITEND (reference sequence). Here the CDR3 reads CASSIPANTEVFF. Incomplete CDR3 DNA: TGTGCCAGCAGTATCCCTGCAAACACAGAAGTCTTC.

This clone was seen only a few times. Gene names and germline match the mouse. The read terminates 1 residue ahead of where the CDR3 ends, so the germline J gene completes it. The gene calls are TRBV19 and TRBJ1-2, with D maybe TRBD1 (5 bases). V lost 2 bases and J lost 0, with 8 bases in between. Germline V gene data show CDR1 as FNHDT and CDR2 as SITEND (reference sequence). The CDR3 is made up of 14 amino acids. The covered CDR3 bases are TGTGCCAGCAGTATGAGGGGTGCAAACTCCGACTACACC. Protein sequence: CASSMRGANSDYT. The CDR3 in full is CASSMRGANSDYTF. Filled out from reference TRBV19 and TRBJ1-2, the complete variable domain reads GGIITQTPKFLIGQEGQKLTLKCQQNFNHDTMYWYRQDSGKGLRLIYYSITENDLQKGDLSEGYDASREKKSSFSLTVTSAQKNEMAVFLCASSMRGANSDYTFGSGTRLLVI.

A word on this clone: Gene and germline names: mouse. The read ends 1 residue early relative to the CDR3; the germline J gene fills the gap. The chain couples TRBV26 to TRBJ2-3; 12 bases match TRBD2. The J segment lost 1 base and the V segment lost 4 bases, leaving 0 bases of the junction unmatched. The germline gives CDR1 KGHPV, CDR2 FQNQEV (reference sequence). This CDR3 is built from 15 residues. The CDR3 sequence is CASSRDWGGAETLYF. The DNA read from the CDR3 is TGTGCCAGCAGTCGGGACTGGGGGGGTGCAGAAACGCTGTAT.

By share of the sample, this clone is hyperexpanded. Genes here carry mouse names. The observed sequence ends 1 residue before the CDR3 terminus, with the missing tail filled in from the germline J gene. The chain has TRBV13-3 and TRBJ2-1; perhaps TRBD2 as D (5 bases). The CDR3 is made up of 13 amino acids. The V end was cut by 3 bases, the J end by 3 bases, with 7 bases between. The germline V gene encodes CDR1 NNHDY and CDR2 SYVADS. CDR3 bases read: TGTGCCAGCAGTGCTGGGATCTATGCTGAGCAGTTC. This gives the protein CASSAGIYAEQF. The CDR3 as a whole reads CASSAGIYAEQFF.

To note about this clone: Here the gene names and germline are mouse. The read ends 1 residue early relative to the CDR3; the germline J gene fills the gap. The chain joins TRBV19 to TRBJ2-1; the D is unclear. Germline V CDR1 and CDR2: FNHDT, SITEND (reference sequence). V lost 1 base and J lost 7, with 6 bases in between. The CDR3 is 12 amino acids. The covered CDR3 bases are TGTGCCAGCAGTATACGACAAGCTGAGCAGTTC. Translated, it gives CASSIRQAEQF. The full-length CDR3 reads as CASSIRQAEQFF.

About this clone: Gene names and germline refer to mouse. The CDR3 is cut off 1 residue early in the read; its end comes from the germline J gene. The V call is TRBV26, the J call TRBJ1-3, with D unclear. Deletions cut 2 bases from V and 0 bases from J, with 8 bases between. The CDR3 extends over 15 amino acids. Germline CDR1 reads KGHPV; CDR2 reads FQNQEV (reference sequence). CDR3 loop: CASSLGDPSGNTLYF. The sequenced part of the CDR3 DNA is TGTGCCAGCAGTCTGGGGGATCCTTCTGGAAATACGCTCTAT.

In regard to this clone: The gene names here belong to mouse. The read ends 1 residue early relative to the CDR3; the germline J gene fills the gap. The chain employs TRBV13-2 and TRBJ2-5; D is undetermined. This CDR3 is built from 13 residues. Between the trimmed V and J ends, which lost 0 bases and 4 bases, there was a span of 6 bases. Germline CDR1 NNHNN, CDR2 SYGAGS (reference sequence). The covered CDR3 bases are TGTGCCAGCGGTGATGCAACAAAAGACACCCAGTAC. Its translation is CASGDATKDTQY. The full CDR3 protein reads CASGDATKDTQYF.

As for this clone: Gene names are mouse gene names. Read data end 1 residue before the CDR3 end; the end is taken from the germline J gene. The chain is built from TRBV26 and TRBJ2-7; a possible D gene is TRBD2 (7 bases). Germline V CDR1 and CDR2: KGHPV, FQNQEV (reference sequence). The CDR3 runs to 13 residues. The V end lost 0 bases, the J end lost 6 bases, and 9 bases lay between the germline ends. The CDR3 bases that were read are TGTGCCAGCAGTCTGTCTGGGGGGCTTGAACAGTAC. Amino acids: CASSLSGGLEQY. The whole CDR3 region reads CASSLSGGLEQYF.

Regarding this clone: Each gene name is a mouse one. The CDR3 end lies 1 residue beyond the end of the read and is filled in from the germline J gene. The chain joins TRBV26 to TRBJ1-1; D is ambiguous. The CDR3 has 12 residues. V was trimmed by 3 bases and J by 5 bases, leaving 7 bases between them. The germline V gene has CDR1 KGHPV and CDR2 FQNQEV (reference sequence). CDR3 DNA, as far as it was read: TGTGCCAGCAGTCTTGGGCGGACAGAAGTCTTC. Its translation is CASSLGRTEVF. The CDR3 as a whole reads CASSLGRTEVFF.

This clone is deemed large. Here the gene names and germline are mouse. The read terminates 1 residue ahead of where the CDR3 ends, so the germline J gene completes it. This sequence joins TRBV14 and TRBJ2-1; 11 bases align to TRBD1. This CDR3 spans 15 amino acids. V was clipped by 2 bases and J by 3 bases; unmatched bases: 1. Germline assignment: CDR1 SGHDT and CDR2 FRDEAV. The covered CDR3 bases are TGTGCCAGCAGTTTGGGGACAGGGGGCTATGCTGAGCAGTTC. Its translation: CASSLGTGGYAEQF. The entire CDR3 reads CASSLGTGGYAEQFF.

For this clone: Genes and germline are mouse. The read ends 1 residue early relative to the CDR3; the germline J gene fills the gap. The chain uses TRBV2 and TRBJ2-7, with 11 nucleotides matching TRBD2. Looked up from germline, CDR1 is LGHNA and CDR2 is YSYQKL. J lost 5 bases, V lost 0 bases, and 6 bases had no gene match. This CDR3 has 16 amino acids. CDR3 DNA (partial): TGTGCCAGCAGCCAAGACCCACTGGGGGGGCGCGATGAACAGTAC. The encoded protein is CASSQDPLGGRDEQY. Given in full, the CDR3 is CASSQDPLGGRDEQYF.

As regards this clone: Each gene name is a mouse one. The read is 1 residue too short to cover the CDR3 end, so that end is filled in from the germline J gene. The chain employs TRBV31 and TRBJ1-4; 12 bases are a match to TRBD1. V trimming: 0 bases; J trimming: 3 bases; junction bases outside the gene matches: 5. Per the germline V gene, CDR1 is GKSSPN and CDR2 is SITVG. This CDR3 has 17 amino acids. The CDR3 loop reads CAWSLSGTGGTNERLFF. Incomplete CDR3 DNA: TGTGCCTGGAGTCTATCCGGGACAGGGGGCACCAACGAAAGATTATTT.

Concerning this clone itself: Gene labels here are mouse ones. CDR3 DNA, as far as it was read: TGCACCTGCAGTGCCCGGGACAGGAGTGCAGAAACGCTGTAT. Its translation is CTCSARDRSAETLY. The CDR3 as a whole reads CTCSARDRSAETLYF. The V gene is TRBV1, the J gene TRBJ2-3; TRBD1 aligns across 8 bases. The read gets to within 1 residue of the CDR3 end, and the germline J gene fills in the rest. The V segment lost 3 bases and the J segment 0 bases; nucleotides outside the gene matches: 2. Germline lookup yields CDR1 NSQYPW and CDR2 LRSPGD (reference sequence). This CDR3 spans 15 amino acids.

This clone is large (0.1 to 1%) within its sample. These gene names are mouse names. The read terminates 1 residue before the CDR3 end, so the remaining end is supplied by the germline J gene. The chain recombines TRBV3 with TRBJ2-7, with TRBD1 identical over 7 bases. From germline, CDR1 is SNHLY and CDR2 FYNGKV (reference sequence). The V segment lost 6 bases and the J segment 4 bases; nucleotides outside the gene matches: 0. The length of the CDR3 is 11 residues. CDR3 bases read: TGTGCCAGCAGGGGACAGTATGAACAGTAC. Translating it yields CASRGQYEQY. In full, the CDR3 is CASRGQYEQYF.

Details on this clone: Any gene name here is a mouse gene name. The sequenced fragment ends 1 residue before the CDR3 boundary, so the rest is inferred from the germline J gene. The V call is TRBV12-1, the J call TRBJ2-1, with 8 positions matching TRBD1. The CDR3 has 15 amino acids. Germline V CDR1 and CDR2: SGHSN, HYEKVE. The J segment lost 4 bases and the V segment lost 4 bases, leaving 8 bases of the junction unmatched. Partial CDR3 DNA: TGTGCCAGCTCCCCTACAGGGGGGTTTTATGCTGAGCAGTTC. Encoded protein: CASSPTGGFYAEQF. The CDR3 as a whole reads CASSPTGGFYAEQFF.

This clone showed up just once. Gene names are mouse gene names. The DNA ends 1 residue before the CDR3 does, and the rest of the CDR3 is filled in from the germline J gene. The chain combines TRBV26 with TRBJ1-1; 8 positions agree with TRBD1. CDR1 KGHPV and CDR2 FQNQEV come from the germline V gene (reference sequence). J gave up 3 bases and V 6 bases, and 6 bases lay outside the gene matches. The CDR3 is made up of 14 amino acids. The CDR3: CASRLGTGHTEVFF. CDR3 bases read: TGTGCCAGCAGGCTGGGGACAGGCCACACAGAAGTCTTC.

Remarks on this clone: Gene names and germline match the mouse. The DNA ends 1 residue before the CDR3 does, and the rest of the CDR3 is filled in from the germline J gene. The V call is TRBV13-2, the J call TRBJ2-5; 10 bases fit TRBD2. Germline V gene data show CDR1 as NNHNN and CDR2 as SYGAGS (reference sequence). CDR3 length: 15 residues. Trimming at V came to 6 bases and at J to 2 bases, leaving 6 bases not matched to a gene. The CDR3 DNA, read in part, is TGTGCCAGCGCTCTGGGGGGGCGCTTCCAAGACACCCAGTAC. Translated: CASALGGRFQDTQY. The complete CDR3 protein is CASALGGRFQDTQYF.

This clone was observed a handful of times. The genes and germline here are from mouse. The read falls 1 residue short of the CDR3 end, and the missing part is taken from the germline J gene. V is TRBV3 and J is TRBJ2-7; D gene unclear. The ends were cut back, 1 base at V and 4 bases at J, with 5 bases in the middle. Germline loops: CDR1 SNHLY, CDR2 FYNGKV (reference sequence). This CDR3 comprises 12 residues. The CDR3 reads CASSLEGYEQYF. Incomplete CDR3 DNA: TGTGCCAGCAGCTTAGAGGGATATGAACAGTAC.